The 13 T cell receptor beta chains in this list originate from one sample, sequenced in a study of OX40 agonist ivuxolimab in advanced cancers. Assay: immunoSEQ multiplex PCR; the TCRdb copy retains only in-frame clones and omits some. Of about 94,000 clones in the sample, about nine tenths were seen once. The starting material was CD4+ or CD8+ T cells sorted from blood, obtained in a trial of the OX40 agonist ivuxolimab. The source is an adult with an advanced solid tumor such as melanoma, head and neck, liver or kidney cancer.

This chain links TRBV5-6 with TRBJ1-1; no clear D gene. V was pared by 0 bases and J by 5 bases, with 11 bases between. The CDR3 is 14 amino acids. From germline, CDR1 is SGHDT and CDR2 YYEEEE. CDR3 DNA sequence: TGTGCCAGCAGCTTGGGTCTGGGGAGTACTGAAGCTTTCTTT. As protein: CASSLGLGSTEAFF. Looking up the rest from reference TRBV5-6 and TRBJ1-1 gives the full variable domain: DAGVTQSPTHLIKTRGQQVTLRCSPKSGHDTVSWYQQALGQGPQFIFQYYEEEERQRGNFPDRFSGHQFPNYSSELNVNALLLGDSALYLCASSLGLGSTEAFFGQGTRLTVV.

This chain connects TRBV6-6 to TRBJ2-5; D remains ambiguous. The V end was cut by 7 bases, the J end by 2 bases, with 14 bases between. Germline CDR1 MNHNY, CDR2 SVGAGI (reference sequence). The CDR3 extends over 14 amino acids. The CDR3 here is CASNSEIRQETQYF. The CDR3 DNA sequence: TGTGCCAGCAACTCGGAAATCAGGCAAGAGACCCAGTACTTC.

This clone has a handful of counts. The chain uses TRBV10-1 and TRBJ1-1; D remains unclear. The CDR3 extends over 12 amino acids. The germline CDR1 and CDR2 sequences are WNHNN and SYGVQD (reference sequence). V lost 3 bases to trimming and J lost 8 bases, with 10 bases between them. CDR3 bases: TGCGCCAGCAGTGAATTGGGCGTCGAAGCTTTCTTT. Residues: CASSELGVEAFF.

This clone is a singleton in its sample. The chain has TRBV6-1 and TRBJ2-7; the match to TRBD1 covers 10 bases. The length of the CDR3 is 16 residues. CDR1 is MNHNS and CDR2 is SASEGT in the germline V gene. The junction had 11 bases not matched to a gene; V was cut back by 4 bases and J by 5 bases. This chain's CDR3 is CASSVALGTGDHEQYF. CDR3 coding DNA: TGTGCCAGCAGTGTCGCGTTAGGGACAGGGGACCACGAGCAGTACTTC.

This sequence joins TRBV28 and TRBJ1-4; weak D call: TRBD1 (5 bases). Germline CDR1 and CDR2: MDHEN and SYDVKM. Between the trimmed V and J ends, which lost 6 bases and 7 bases, there was a span of 15 bases. CDR3 size: 14 residues. The CDR3 region has the DNA TGTGCCAGCAGACCAGGGTCGGTCGGTGAAAAACTGTTTTTT. Protein sequence: CASRPGSVGEKLFF.

The chain couples TRBV5-1 to TRBJ1-5; TRBD1 is a possible D gene (5 bases). V dropped 4 bases and J dropped 1 base, with 6 bases sitting between them. Germline CDR1 reads SGHRS; CDR2 reads YFSETQ. This CDR3 spans 13 amino acids. The CDR3 DNA follows: TGCGCCAGCAGCCGGGACAGCAATCAGCCCCAGCATTTT. This codes for CASSRDSNQPQHF.

The CDR3 spells CAWAGPPQETQYF. In DNA, the CDR3 is TGTGCCTGGGCCGGCCCTCCCCAAGAGACCCAGTACTTC. The genes are TRBV30 and TRBJ2-5; no reliable D call. Between the trimmed V and J ends, which lost 5 bases and 1 base, there was a span of 11 bases. Germline CDR1 and CDR2: GTSNPN and SVGIG (reference sequence). The CDR3 contains 13 residues.

The chain uses TRBV19 and TRBJ1-4; 8 bases fit TRBD1. Looked up from germline, CDR1 is LNHDA and CDR2 is SQIVND (reference sequence). The CDR3 spans 14 residues. V lost 7 bases, J lost 5 bases, and 6 bases stayed unmatched. The CDR3 nucleotides are TGTGCCAGTACCAAAAGGGACAGGAATGAAAAACTGTTTTTT. Its protein product is CASTKRDRNEKLFF.

The chain combines TRBV6-6 with TRBJ1-3; maybe TRBD1 (6 bases). V dropped 6 bases and J dropped 7 bases, with 13 bases sitting between them. Germline V gene data show CDR1 as MNHNY and CDR2 as SVGAGI (reference sequence). The CDR3 runs 13 residues. The CDR3 region is CASRVTGSNTIYF. Here the CDR3 DNA reads TGTGCCAGCAGGGTAACAGGGTCGAACACCATATATTTT.

The V and J genes are TRBV25-1 and TRBJ1-4, with D uncertain. With 5 bases removed from V and 4 bases from J, the gap between germline ends came to 11 bases. The CDR3 totals 14 residues. Per germline, CDR1 MGHDK and CDR2 SYGVNS. CDR3 in amino acids: CASSPDAGNEKLFF. CDR3 coding DNA: TGTGCCAGCAGTCCGGACGCGGGTAATGAAAAACTGTTTTTT.

A few counts support this clone. The chain joins TRBV2 to TRBJ1-1, with 10 bases lining up with TRBD1. The CDR3 extends over 13 amino acids. The germline V gene has CDR1 SNHLY and CDR2 FYNNEI. V gave up 7 bases and J gave up 11 bases; unmatched junction bases: 10. CDR3 sequence (DNA): TGTGCCAGCATTGAGGGACAGGGGATGGGGGCTTTCTTT. This translates into CASIEGQGMGAFF. The complete variable domain, with remaining parts taken from reference TRBV2 and TRBJ1-1, reads EPEVTQTPSHQVTQMGQEVILRCVPISNHLYFYWYRQILGQKVEFLVSFYNNEISEKSEIFDDQFSVERPDGSNFTLKIRSTKLEDSAMYFCASIEGQGMGAFFGQGTRLTVV.

J is TRBJ2-1 and V is TRBV6-5; 10 nucleotides agree with TRBD2. The J segment lost 4 bases and the V segment lost 4 bases, leaving 7 bases of the junction unmatched. This CDR3 spans 16 amino acids. In germline, CDR1 is MNHEY, CDR2 SVGAGI. The CDR3 sequence is CASSSLAGGRYNEQFF. The DNA of the CDR3 is TGTGCCAGCAGTTCCTTAGCGGGGGGCCGGTACAATGAGCAGTTCTTC.

This clone came up once. V gene TRBV19 combines with J gene TRBJ2-2; 8 positions agree with TRBD2. In germline, CDR1 is LNHDA, CDR2 SQIVND (reference sequence). CDR3 length: 16 residues. V trimming: 5 bases; J trimming: 0 bases; junction bases outside the gene matches: 5. CDR3 sequence: CASSPGGGPNTGELFF. CDR3 coding DNA: TGTGCCAGTAGTCCTGGCGGGGGGCCGAACACCGGGGAGCTGTTTTTT.